This T cell receptor (beta chain) stems from a study of CD8+ T cells in alopecia areata. Germline-derived CDR1 and CDR2 are MNHEY and SVGAGI. The CDR3 has 14 amino acids. The V gene lost 6 bases and the J gene lost 1 base, with 12 bases spanning the gap. Investigators isolated RNA and reverse transcribed it into cDNA to act as the sequencing template. The method was immunoSEQ multiplex PCR; TCRdb's version includes in-frame clones alone and lacks a portion of them. The sample holds fewer than 250,000 clones, around two fifths seen once. As to treatment: oral pan-JAK inhibitor, 5-10 mg twice daily. This clone was observed a few times.

The V and J genes are TRBV6-5 and TRBJ1-1, with D possibly being TRBD1 (5 bases). This clonotype was sampled from a human donor with alopecia areata. The sequencing used CD4+ T cells sorted from blood, collected at approximately week 34, from a patient treated with tofacitinib. For the CDR3, the DNA is TGTGCCAGCAGGACACAGGCGCCGAACACTGAAGCTTTCTTT. This encodes CASRTQAPNTEAFF.